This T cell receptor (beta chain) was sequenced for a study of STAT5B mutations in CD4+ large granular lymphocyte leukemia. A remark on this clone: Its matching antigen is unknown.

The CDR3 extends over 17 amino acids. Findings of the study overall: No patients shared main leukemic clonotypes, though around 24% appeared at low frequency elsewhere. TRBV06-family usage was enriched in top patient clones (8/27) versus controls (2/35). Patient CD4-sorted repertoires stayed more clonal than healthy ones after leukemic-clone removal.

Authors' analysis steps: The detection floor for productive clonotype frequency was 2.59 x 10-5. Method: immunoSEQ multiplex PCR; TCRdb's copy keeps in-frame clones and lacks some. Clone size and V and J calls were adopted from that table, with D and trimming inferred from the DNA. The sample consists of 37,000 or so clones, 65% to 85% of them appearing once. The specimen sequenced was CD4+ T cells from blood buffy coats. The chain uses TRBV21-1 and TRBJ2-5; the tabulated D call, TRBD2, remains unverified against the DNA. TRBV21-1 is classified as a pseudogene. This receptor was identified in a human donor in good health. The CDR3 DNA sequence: TGTGCCAGCAGCCGACAGTATAGCGGGAGGGCCGGGAAGACCCAGTACTTC. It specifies CASSRQYSGRAGKTQYF.